Sequencing of this T cell receptor beta chain was carried out in a study of T-cell memory formation after mild COVID-19. TCRdb analysed the 5' RACE reads with MiXCR anew, one entry per CDR3 protein. The sample consists of fewer than 250,000 distinct CDR3 sequences, 15% of them appearing once. The sample holds a few counts of this clonotype. The sequence came from an adult woman who had mild COVID-19 (a few samples of this study predate the infection). Cell type and time point are not known. The sample consisted of PBMCs or a T cell subset sorted from them (not recorded which).

The CDR3 is CASRKGSRETQYF. Here the CDR3 DNA reads TGTGCCAGCCGAAAGGGTAGTAGAGAGACCCAGTACTTC. V usage is TRBV12-3 or TRBV12-4 and J usage is TRBJ2-5; D gene ambiguous. V was clipped by 8 bases and J by 4 bases, with 14 bases between them. The CDR3 extends over 13 amino acids.